This is a list of T cell receptor beta chains from one sample in a study of response to subunit inactivated influenza vaccine. TCRdb used MiXCR to reprocess the RT-PCR reads, holding one entry per CDR3 protein. This sample yields hundreds of thousands of distinct CDR3 sequences, of which approximately 12% are seen a single time; 10% to 15% belongs to the top ten. Specimen: PBMCs from blood, collected roughly 6 weeks after vaccination. These receptor sequences come from a man aged 50 to 59 who received an inactivated influenza vaccine. The CDR3 runs from the conserved cysteine through the conserved F or W. The order of the fields is clone size, D gene, J gene, V gene, CDR3 protein, CDR3 DNA. D genes are given only for firm matches. Expanded clones get a size class; other rows say once, few or many, or leave the size out.

. . TRBJ2-1 TRBV20-1 CSANAGQLVYNEQFF TGCAGTGCTAACGCTGGACAGTTGGTCTACAATGAGCAGTTCTTC
few TRBD2 TRBJ2-7 TRBV9 CASSSSSGIGEQYF TGTGCCAGCAGCTCCTCTAGCGGGATCGGCGAGCAGTACTTC
. . TRBJ2-7 TRBV7-8 CASSQNPFGEQYF TGTGCCAGCAGCCAGAACCCTTTCGGTGAGCAGTACTTC
. . TRBJ2-1 TRBV3-1 CASSQDSSVYEQFF TGTGCCAGCAGCCAAGATTCAAGCGTCTATGAGCAGTTCTTC
. TRBD2 TRBJ2-7 TRBV7-9 CASSLSGRTPYEQYF TGTGCCAGCAGCTTAAGCGGGAGAACCCCCTACGAGCAGTACTTC
few . TRBJ1-3 TRBV27 CASSLSYPGNTIYF TGTGCCAGCAGTTTATCGTATCCTGGAAACACCATATATTTT
few TRBD2 TRBJ2-1 TRBV7-2 CASSLRRRTSGGTYNEQFF TGTGCCAGCAGCTTACGCCGAAGGACTAGCGGGGGCACCTACAATGAGCAGTTCTTC
few . TRBJ2-1 TRBV6-2/TRBV6-3 CASRSDGVNEQFF TGTGCCAGCAGATCAGATGGCGTCAATGAGCAGTTCTTC
. . TRBJ2-7 TRBV9 CASSDHPGVNEQYF TGTGCCAGCAGCGACCATCCGGGGGTTAATGAGCAGTACTTC
few TRBD1 TRBJ2-7 TRBV7-9 CASSSRQGRYEQYF TGTGCCAGCAGCTCCCGACAGGGTCGGTACGAGCAGTACTTC
. . TRBJ1-5 TRBV30 CAWSVKGGNQPQHF TGTGCCTGGAGTGTAAAGGGGGGCAATCAGCCCCAGCATTTT
. TRBD1 TRBJ1-4 TRBV20-1 CSAKRQGGNEKLFF TGCAGTGCAAAAAGACAGGGCGGAAATGAAAAACTGTTTTTT
few . TRBJ1-4 TRBV7-6 CASSSWSEKLFF TGTGCCAGCAGCTCGTGGAGTGAAAAACTGTTTTTT
many TRBD2 TRBJ2-3 TRBV7-2 CASSLAGGADTQYF TGTGCCAGCAGCTTAGCGGGAGGGGCAGATACGCAGTATTTT
. . TRBJ2-3 TRBV20-1 CCARVVGGLSTDTQYF TGCTGTGCTAGAGTTGTCGGTGGGTTGAGCACAGATACGCAGTATTTT
few TRBD2 TRBJ2-5 TRBV7-2 CASSQQSGVTQETQYF TGTGCCAGCAGCCAACAAAGCGGGGTGACTCAAGAGACCCAGTACTTC
. TRBD1 TRBJ2-5 TRBV5-4 CASSLGTTGGAGETQYF TGTGCCAGCAGCTTGGGGACTACAGGGGGCGCAGGAGAGACCCAGTACTTC
. . TRBJ2-7 TRBV3-1 CASSHNDGIYEQYF TGTGCCAGCAGCCACAATGACGGAATCTACGAGCAGTACTTC
. . TRBJ2-5 TRBV5-5 CASSLEYVIETQYF TGTGCCAGCAGCTTGGAGTATGTAATCGAGACCCAGTACTTC
many TRBD1 TRBJ2-7 TRBV29-1 CSVAVAGTGDEQYF TGCAGCGTTGCAGTTGCCGGGACAGGGGACGAGCAGTACTTC
. . TRBJ2-5 TRBV2 CASRDRGQGKETQYF TGTGCCAGCAGAGACCGAGGGCAGGGCAAAGAGACCCAGTACTTC
many TRBD2 TRBJ2-7 TRBV12-3/TRBV12-4 CASSRGGTSGAYEQYF TGTGCCAGCAGTCGGGGGGGGACTAGCGGCGCCTACGAGCAGTACTTC
few . TRBJ1-1 TRBV7-9 CASSYTSWSSDAFF TGTGCCAGCAGCTATACCTCGTGGTCCTCTGACGCTTTCTTT
few . TRBJ2-1 TRBV20-1 CSARDARTINVEQFF TGCAGTGCTAGAGATGCCCGTACGATTAATGTTGAGCAGTTCTTC
. . TRBJ2-2 TRBV7-9 CASSSTGITGELFF TGTGCCAGCAGCTCAACAGGGATCACCGGGGAGCTGTTTTTT
. . TRBJ2-7 TRBV6-6 CASSYQGSEQYF TGTGCCAGCAGTTACCAGGGGAGCGAGCAGTACTTC
. TRBD2 TRBJ2-1 TRBV24-1 CATSSGRLYNEQFF TGTGCCACTAGTAGCGGGAGGCTCTACAATGAGCAGTTCTTC
. . TRBJ1-1 TRBV27 CASSPVGGNMNTEAFF TGTGCCAGCAGCCCGGTGGGGGGCAACATGAACACTGAAGCTTTCTTT
. TRBD2 TRBJ2-5 TRBV20-1 CSAGLAGVGETQYF TGCAGTGCTGGCCTAGCGGGAGTCGGAGAGACCCAGTACTTC
few TRBD2 TRBJ2-5 TRBV24-1 CATSDSGGGGRTQYF TGTGCCACCAGTGACTCGGGGGGGGGAGGACGGACCCAGTACTTC
. . TRBJ2-2 TRBV20-1 CSARDVAATGYTGELFF TGCAGTGCTAGAGATGTAGCGGCGACAGGGTACACCGGGGAGCTGTTTTTT
few . TRBJ1-1 TRBV11-3 CASSFEGGFTEAFF TGTGCCAGCAGCTTTGAGGGGGGGTTCACTGAAGCTTTCTTT
few . TRBJ2-3 TRBV7-9 CASSWLDTQYF TGTGCCAGCAGCTGGTTAGATACGCAGTATTTT
. TRBD2 TRBJ2-3 TRBV5-4 CASGVAGLTDTQYF TGTGCCAGCGGCGTAGCGGGGCTAACAGATACGCAGTATTTT
. . TRBJ2-7 TRBV28 CASTSGAPREQYF TGTGCCAGCACCAGTGGCGCTCCTCGGGAGCAGTACTTC
. . TRBJ2-4 TRBV15 CATSRPPPGGTAKNIQYF TGTGCCACCAGCAGGCCACCCCCCGGGGGCACCGCCAAAAACATTCAGTACTTC